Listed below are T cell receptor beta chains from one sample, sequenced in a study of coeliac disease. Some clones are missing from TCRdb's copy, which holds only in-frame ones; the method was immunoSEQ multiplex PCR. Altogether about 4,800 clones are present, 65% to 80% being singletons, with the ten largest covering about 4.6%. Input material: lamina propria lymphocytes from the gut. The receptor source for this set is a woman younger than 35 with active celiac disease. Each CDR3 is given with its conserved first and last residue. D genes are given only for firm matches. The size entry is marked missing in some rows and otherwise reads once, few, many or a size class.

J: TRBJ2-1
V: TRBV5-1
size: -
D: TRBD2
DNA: TGCGCCAGCAGCTTGGCGGGAGCGGGAGGGTACAATGAGCAGTTCTTC
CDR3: CASSLAGAGGYNEQFF

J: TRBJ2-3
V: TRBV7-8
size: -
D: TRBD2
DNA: TGTGCCAGCAACCCTAGCGGGACGACCACAGATACGCAGTATTTT
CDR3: CASNPSGTTTDTQYF

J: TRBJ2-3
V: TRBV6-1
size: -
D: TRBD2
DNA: TGTGCCAGCAGCGCGGGAGGCACCACAGATACGCAGTATTTT
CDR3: CASSAGGTTDTQYF

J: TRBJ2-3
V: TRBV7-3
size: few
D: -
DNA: TGTGCCAGCAGCGCGACGACTACAGCTAGCACAGATACGCAGTATTTT
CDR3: CASSATTTASTDTQYF

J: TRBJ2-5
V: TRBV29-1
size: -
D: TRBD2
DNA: TGCAGCATCAGCGGGGGCGGAGAGACCCAGTACTTC
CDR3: CSISGGGETQYF

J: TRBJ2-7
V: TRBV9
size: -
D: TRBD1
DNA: TGTGCCAGCAGCGTAGGGGACAGGGCGTACGAGCAGTACTTC
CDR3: CASSVGDRAYEQYF

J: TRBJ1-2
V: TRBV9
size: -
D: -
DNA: TGTGCCAGCTCCGGCGGGTACTCAAGAAAGATCTATGGCTACACCTTC
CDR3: CASSGGYSRKIYGYTF

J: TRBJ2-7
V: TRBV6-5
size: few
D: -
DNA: TGTGCCAGCAGCTTCGGTAGGAGCTACGAGCAGTACTTC
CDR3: CASSFGRSYEQYF

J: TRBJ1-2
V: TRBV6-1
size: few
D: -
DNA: TGTGCCACCCCGACGGAGTCAAACTATGGCTACACCTTC
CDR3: CATPTESNYGYTF

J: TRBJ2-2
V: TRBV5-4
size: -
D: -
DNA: TGTGCCAGCAGCTTTAGCTGGACCGGGGAGCTGTTTTTT
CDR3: CASSFSWTGELFF

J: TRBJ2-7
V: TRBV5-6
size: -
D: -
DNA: TGTGCCAGCAGCTTGGGACAGGGGAGGGTCTACGAGCAGTACTTC
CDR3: CASSLGQGRVYEQYF

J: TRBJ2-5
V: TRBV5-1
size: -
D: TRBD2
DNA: TGCGCCAGCAAGCCTAAGGGTAGCGGGGAGACCCAGTACTTC
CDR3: CASKPKGSGETQYF

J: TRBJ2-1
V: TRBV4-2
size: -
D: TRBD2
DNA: TGTGCCAGCAGCCGATCTTTAGCGGGATTCGATGAGCAGTTCTTC
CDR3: CASSRSLAGFDEQFF

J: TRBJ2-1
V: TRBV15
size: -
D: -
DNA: TGTGCCACCAGCGATTGGCGGGATTCCTACAATGAGCAGTTCTTC
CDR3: CATSDWRDSYNEQFF

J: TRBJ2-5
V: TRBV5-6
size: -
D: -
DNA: TGTGCCAGCAGCTCACAAGAGACCCAGTACTTC
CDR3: CASSSQETQYF

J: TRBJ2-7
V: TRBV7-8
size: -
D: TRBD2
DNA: TGTGCCAGCAGCGGGAGGGACCCGGGAGTCCACGAGCAGTACTTC
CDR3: CASSGRDPGVHEQYF

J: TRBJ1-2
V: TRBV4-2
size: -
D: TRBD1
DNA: TGTGCCAGCAGCCCCGGAGGGGACAGAAGTCGTCTTGGCTACACCTTC
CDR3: CASSPGGDRSRLGYTF

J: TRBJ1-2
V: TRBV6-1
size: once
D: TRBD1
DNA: TGTGCCATTGAGAGGAGGGGGCAAGGCTACACCTTC
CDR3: CAIERRGQGYTF

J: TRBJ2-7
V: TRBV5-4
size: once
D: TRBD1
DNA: TGTGCCAGCAGCCCCCGACAGGGACCCTACGAGCAGTACTTC
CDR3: CASSPRQGPYEQYF

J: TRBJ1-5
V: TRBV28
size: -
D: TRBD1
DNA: TGTGCCAGCAGTCCAGACTCGAGGAAGACAGGGTACAATCAGCCCCAGCATTTT
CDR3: CASSPDSRKTGYNQPQHF

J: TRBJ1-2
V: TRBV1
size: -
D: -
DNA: TGCACCAGCAGCCAGGAGGGACAGGGATGGGCAGGCTACACCTTC
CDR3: CTSSQEGQGWAGYTF

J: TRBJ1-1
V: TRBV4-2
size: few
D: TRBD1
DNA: TGTGCCAGCAGCCAAGAAGGACAGGGGGCGGAAGCTTTCTTT
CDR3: CASSQEGQGAEAFF

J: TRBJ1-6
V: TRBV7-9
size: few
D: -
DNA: TGTGCCAGCAGCTTATGGACAGAGAATTCACCCCTCCACTTT
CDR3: CASSLWTENSPLHF

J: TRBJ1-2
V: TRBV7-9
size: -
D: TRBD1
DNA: TGTGCCAGCAGCCGGGCGGACAGGACAGCTAACTATGGCTACACCTTC
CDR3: CASSRADRTANYGYTF

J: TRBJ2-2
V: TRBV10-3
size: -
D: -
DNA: TGTGCCATCAGTGGTCCCGGACTAACCCCCTGGGGGACCGGGGAGCTGTTTTTT
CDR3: CAISGPGLTPWGTGELFF

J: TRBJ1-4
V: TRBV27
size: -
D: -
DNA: TGTGCCAGCAGTCCAAACCTCGTCTACAGGGCAACTAATGAAAAACTGTTTTTT
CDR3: CASSPNLVYRATNEKLFF

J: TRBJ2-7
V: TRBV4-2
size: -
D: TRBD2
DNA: TGTGCCAGCAGCCAAGAAGCTAGCGGGAGCCCCCACGAGCAGTACTTC
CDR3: CASSQEASGSPHEQYF

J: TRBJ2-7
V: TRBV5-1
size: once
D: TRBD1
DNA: TGCGCCAGCAGCTTAGGGACAGTCTCCTACGAGCAGTACTTC
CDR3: CASSLGTVSYEQYF

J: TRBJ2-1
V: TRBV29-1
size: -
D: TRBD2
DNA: TGCAGCGTTGCCCCCTATCTAGCGGGAGAAAGCAATGAGCAGTTCTTC
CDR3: CSVAPYLAGESNEQFF

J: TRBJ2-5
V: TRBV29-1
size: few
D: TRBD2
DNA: TGCAGCGTTGAAGATCTAGCGGAAGAGACCCAGTACTTC
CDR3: CSVEDLAEETQYF

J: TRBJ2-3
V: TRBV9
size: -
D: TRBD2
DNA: TGTGCCAGCAGCGAGGGGACTAGCGGGAAGTGGGATACGCAGTATTTT
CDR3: CASSEGTSGKWDTQYF

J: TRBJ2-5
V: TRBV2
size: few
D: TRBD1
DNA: TGTGCCAACCTGGGGGGGGACAGGGCCCAAGAGACCCAGTACTTC
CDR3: CANLGGDRAQETQYF

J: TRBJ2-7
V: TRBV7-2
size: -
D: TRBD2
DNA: TGTGCCAGCAGCTCCCAAGGAGCGGGAGTAGAGAACGAGCAGTACTTC
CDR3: CASSSQGAGVENEQYF

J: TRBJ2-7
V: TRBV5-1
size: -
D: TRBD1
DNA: TGCGCCAGCAGCTTTAGGTCCGGACAGGGCACCTACGAGCAGTACTTC
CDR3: CASSFRSGQGTYEQYF

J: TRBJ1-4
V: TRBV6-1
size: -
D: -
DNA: TGTGCCAGCAGTGCCGGGGGTAATGAAAAACTGTTTTTT
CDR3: CASSAGGNEKLFF

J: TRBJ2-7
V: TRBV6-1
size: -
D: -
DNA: TGTGCCAGCAGTCTACGGGGAGCCTACGAGCAGTACTTC
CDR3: CASSLRGAYEQYF

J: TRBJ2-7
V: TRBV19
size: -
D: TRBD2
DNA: TGTGCCAGTAGTATTGGACTAGCTAACGAGCAGTACTTC
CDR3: CASSIGLANEQYF

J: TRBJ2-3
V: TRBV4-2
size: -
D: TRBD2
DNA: TGTGCCAGCAGCCGAACCGGGAGGGCCCCAGCGGATACGCAGTATTTT
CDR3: CASSRTGRAPADTQYF

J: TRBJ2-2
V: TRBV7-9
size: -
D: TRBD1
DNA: TGTGCCAGCAGCTCCCGGGACAGGGGGCTCACCGGGGAGCTGTTTTTT
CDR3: CASSSRDRGLTGELFF

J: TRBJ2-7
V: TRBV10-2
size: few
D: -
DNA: TGCGCCAGTTCTAGGGACACCGACTACGAGCAGTACTTC
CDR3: CASSRDTDYEQYF

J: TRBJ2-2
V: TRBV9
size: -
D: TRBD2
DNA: TGTGCCAGCAGCGTATGGGCTAGCGGGGGCCAGGGGAACACCGGGGAGCTGTTTTTT
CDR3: CASSVWASGGQGNTGELFF

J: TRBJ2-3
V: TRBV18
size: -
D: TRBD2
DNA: TGTGCCAGCTCACCCCCCGACATTAGCGGGACTGATACGCAGTATTTT
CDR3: CASSPPDISGTDTQYF

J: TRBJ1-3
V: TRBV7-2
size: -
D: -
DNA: TGTGCCATCCCTAGGATAAGTGACTCTGGAAACACCATATATTTT
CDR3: CAIPRISDSGNTIYF

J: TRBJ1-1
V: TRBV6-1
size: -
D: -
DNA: TGTGCCAGCAGTGAAAAGAGACTTGAAGCTTTCTTT
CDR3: CASSEKRLEAFF

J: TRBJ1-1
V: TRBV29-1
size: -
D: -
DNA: TGCAGCGCTGTCCCCGACTTAACTGAAGCTTTCTTT
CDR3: CSAVPDLTEAFF

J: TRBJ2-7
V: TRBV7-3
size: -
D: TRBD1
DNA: TGTGCCAGCAGCTTAAGGGGGGACAGGGCCTACGAGCAGTACTTC
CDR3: CASSLRGDRAYEQYF

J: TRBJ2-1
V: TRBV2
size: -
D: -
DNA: TGTGCCAGCAGTGATGGCGGCTCCTACAATGAGCAGTTCTTC
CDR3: CASSDGGSYNEQFF

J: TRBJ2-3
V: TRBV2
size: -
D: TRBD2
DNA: TGTGCCAGCAGCCGACTAGCGGACACAGATACGCAGTATTTT
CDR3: CASSRLADTDTQYF

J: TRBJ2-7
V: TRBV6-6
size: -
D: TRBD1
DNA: TGTGCCAGCAGTTCAACCGGGACAGGGAAGTACGAGCAGTACTTC
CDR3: CASSSTGTGKYEQYF